This TCR beta chain comes out of a study of blood T cell repertoires in COVID-19. V dropped 2 bases and J dropped 12; count of bases not matched to a gene: 9. The CDR3 consists of 14 residues. The germline gives CDR1 SGHNT, CDR2 YYREEE (reference sequence). Using immunoSEQ multiplex PCR, the repertoire was profiled, and TCRdb retains in-frame clones only, with some absent. The sample records around 300,000 clones, roughly 85% being singletons. The sample consisted of PBMCs or T cells enriched from blood (not recorded which). The TCR comes from a woman in her thirties or forties who had recovered from COVID-19. The V call is TRBV5-4, the J call TRBJ2-1; 9 nucleotides agree with TRBD2. For the CDR3, the DNA is TGTGCCAGCAGCTTATTTATGAGCGGGAGGTCGCAGTTCTTC. Amino acids: CASSLFMSGRSQFF. Based on the CDR3 plus reference TRBV5-4 and TRBJ2-1, the full variable domain is ETGVTQSPTHLIKTRGQQVTLRCSSQSGHNTVSWYQQALGQGPQFIFQYYREEENGRGNFPPRFSGLQFPNYSSELNVNALELDDSALYLCASSLFMSGRSQFFGPGTRLTVL.